This T cell receptor beta chain is drawn from a study of early T cells in non-severe SARS-CoV-2 infection. The ends lost 5 bases at V and 3 bases at J; junction bases unmatched: 4. This CDR3 is 13 amino acids long. Germline loops: CDR1 PRHDT, CDR2 FYEKMQ (reference sequence). Separate cDNA molecules each had unique molecular identifiers attached to them. Via MiXCR, TCRdb re-called the 5' RACE reads, giving one row per CDR3 protein. Of more than 95,000 distinct CDR3 sequences in the sample, approximately 10% are singletons; the top ten hold around 4.3%. This chain uses TRBV13 with TRBJ2-7; the match to TRBD2 covers 7 bases. The sequence was obtained from an adult who was a healthcare worker with PCR-confirmed SARS-CoV-2 infection or an uninfected control (not recorded which). The specimen comprised whole blood, sampled at baseline. The CDR3, as DNA: TGTGCCAGCAGCCGGGGACTAATCTACGAGCAGTACTTC. Amino acids: CASSRGLIYEQYF.